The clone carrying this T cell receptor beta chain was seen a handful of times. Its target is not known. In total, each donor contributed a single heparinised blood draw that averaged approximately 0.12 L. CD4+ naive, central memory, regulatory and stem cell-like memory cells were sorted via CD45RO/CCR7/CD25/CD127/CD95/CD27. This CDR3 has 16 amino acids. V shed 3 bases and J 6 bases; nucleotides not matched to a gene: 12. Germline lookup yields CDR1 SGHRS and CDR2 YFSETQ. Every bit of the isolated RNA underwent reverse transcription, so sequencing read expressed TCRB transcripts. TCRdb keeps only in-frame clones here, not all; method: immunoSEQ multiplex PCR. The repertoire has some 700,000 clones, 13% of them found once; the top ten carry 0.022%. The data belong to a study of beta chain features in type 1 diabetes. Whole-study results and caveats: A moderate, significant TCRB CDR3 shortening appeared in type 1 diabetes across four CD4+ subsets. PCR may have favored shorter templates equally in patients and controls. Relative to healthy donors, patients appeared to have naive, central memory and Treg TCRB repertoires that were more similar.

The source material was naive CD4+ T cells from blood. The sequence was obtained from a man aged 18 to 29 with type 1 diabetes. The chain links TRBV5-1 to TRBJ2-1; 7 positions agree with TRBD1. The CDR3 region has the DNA TGCGCCAGCAGCTCAACGACAGGGCCTTCGGGCAATGAGCAGTTCTTC. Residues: CASSSTTGPSGNEQFF. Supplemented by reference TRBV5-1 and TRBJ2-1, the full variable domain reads KAGVTQTPRYLIKTRGQQVTLSCSPISGHRSVSWYQQTPGQGLQFLFEYFSETQRNKGNFPGRFSGRQFSNSRSEMNVSTLELGDSALYLCASSSTTGPSGNEQFFGPGTRLTVL.